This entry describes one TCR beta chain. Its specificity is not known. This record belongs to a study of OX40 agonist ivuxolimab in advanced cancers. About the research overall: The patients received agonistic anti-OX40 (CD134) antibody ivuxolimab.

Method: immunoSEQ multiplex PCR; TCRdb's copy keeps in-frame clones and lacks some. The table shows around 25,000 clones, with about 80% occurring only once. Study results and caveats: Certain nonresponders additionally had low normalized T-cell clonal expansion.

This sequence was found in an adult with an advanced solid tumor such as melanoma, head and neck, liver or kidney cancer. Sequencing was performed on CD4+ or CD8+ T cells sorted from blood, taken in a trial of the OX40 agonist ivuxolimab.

The CDR3 sequence is CASSYQWGEEPQHF. In DNA form, the CDR3 reads TGTGCCAGCAGTTATCAATGGGGGGAGGAGCCCCAGCATTTT. The rearrangement joins TRBV6-5 to TRBJ1-5; TRBD1 might be the D (5 bases). Trimming stripped 3 bases from V and 8 bases from J, with 14 bases between. Germline assignment: CDR1 MNHEY and CDR2 SVGAGI. CDR3 size: 14 residues.